This is a list of T cell receptor beta chains from one sample in a study of CD8 T cells in Susac syndrome. TCRdb reprocessed the immunoSEQ multiplex PCR reads via MiXCR and lists one record per CDR3 protein. Of approximately 180,000 distinct CDR3 sequences listed, 90% to 97% were seen once; the top ten hold about 0.093%. Specimen: CD4+ T cells from PBMCs. These receptor sequences come from a human donor with multiple sclerosis. Both conserved end residues are trimmed from each CDR3. Clone size is shown for a subset of rows, as once, few, many or a class of expanded clone.

clone_size: .; j_call: TRBJ2-7; v_call: TRBV6-6; cdr3_aa: ASRPSGGETNEQY
clone_size: .; j_call: TRBJ1-5; v_call: TRBV30; cdr3_aa: AWSGLGRGQPQH
clone_size: once; j_call: TRBJ2-5; v_call: TRBV12-5; cdr3_aa: ASVLTGLGETQY
clone_size: .; j_call: TRBJ1-6; v_call: TRBV20-1; cdr3_aa: SARRQGPNSPLH
clone_size: once; j_call: TRBJ1-2; v_call: TRBV1; cdr3_aa: TSSQDVTDLYGYT
clone_size: once; j_call: TRBJ2-1; v_call: TRBV20-1; cdr3_aa: SATTLTGEGSF
clone_size: .; j_call: TRBJ1-5; v_call: TRBV2; cdr3_aa: ASGAANQPQH
clone_size: .; j_call: TRBJ2-5; v_call: TRBV6-2/TRBV6-3; cdr3_aa: ASSSGLGAQETQY
clone_size: few; j_call: TRBJ1-1; v_call: TRBV28; cdr3_aa: ASSTRGTEAF
clone_size: .; j_call: TRBJ1-1; v_call: TRBV12-3/TRBV12-4; cdr3_aa: ASSPRRRMNTEAF
clone_size: .; j_call: TRBJ2-3; v_call: TRBV13; cdr3_aa: ASSSIMGDTQY
clone_size: .; j_call: TRBJ2-3; v_call: TRBV24-1; cdr3_aa: ATSDFNRNTDTQY
clone_size: once; j_call: TRBJ2-1; v_call: TRBV5-1; cdr3_aa: ASSSGTSNWVDEQF
clone_size: .; j_call: TRBJ1-2; v_call: TRBV3-1; cdr3_aa: ASSQGTDLYGYT
clone_size: .; j_call: TRBJ1-1; v_call: TRBV29-1; cdr3_aa: SVQTRGLGTEAF
clone_size: .; j_call: TRBJ2-1; v_call: TRBV5-1; cdr3_aa: ASNTGNQGGNEQF
clone_size: .; j_call: TRBJ1-6; v_call: TRBV20-1; cdr3_aa: SAKRTGGNSPLH
clone_size: .; j_call: TRBJ2-5; v_call: TRBV2; cdr3_aa: ASSEGLKETQY
clone_size: .; j_call: TRBJ1-3; v_call: TRBV20-1; cdr3_aa: SALQVSGNTIY
clone_size: .; j_call: TRBJ1-4; v_call: TRBV29-1; cdr3_aa: SVARTNEKLF
clone_size: .; j_call: TRBJ2-7; v_call: TRBV27; cdr3_aa: ASRDFTRDEQY
clone_size: .; j_call: TRBJ1-5; v_call: TRBV20-1; cdr3_aa: SATQGVDQPQH
clone_size: .; j_call: TRBJ1-2; v_call: TRBV20-1; cdr3_aa: SALGGAGGYT
clone_size: .; j_call: TRBJ1-1; v_call: TRBV12-3/TRBV12-4; cdr3_aa: ASSFTGRYTEAF
clone_size: .; j_call: TRBJ1-1; v_call: TRBV20-1; cdr3_aa: SARQGTGTPEAF
clone_size: .; j_call: TRBJ2-3; v_call: TRBV20-1; cdr3_aa: SARDPTRSAQY
clone_size: .; j_call: TRBJ1-5; v_call: TRBV7-2; cdr3_aa: ASSLARQNQPQH
clone_size: .; j_call: TRBJ2-1; v_call: TRBV2; cdr3_aa: ASSSDTYNEQF
clone_size: .; j_call: TRBJ1-1; v_call: TRBV9; cdr3_aa: ASSVMVNTEAF
clone_size: few; j_call: TRBJ1-5; v_call: TRBV3-1; cdr3_aa: ASSHSNQPQH
clone_size: .; j_call: TRBJ2-7; v_call: TRBV20-1; cdr3_aa: SARSRRTPYEQY
clone_size: .; j_call: TRBJ2-3; v_call: TRBV7-9; cdr3_aa: ASSASQGEVRTDTQY
clone_size: .; j_call: TRBJ2-5; v_call: TRBV6-1; cdr3_aa: ASSEASQGETQY
clone_size: .; j_call: TRBJ2-7; v_call: TRBV13; cdr3_aa: ASSPVGDRAYEQY
clone_size: once; j_call: TRBJ1-5; v_call: TRBV2; cdr3_aa: ASRSRQGRQPQH
clone_size: .; j_call: TRBJ2-7; v_call: TRBV4-1; cdr3_aa: ASSQVDAVGQYEQY
clone_size: .; j_call: TRBJ1-5; v_call: TRBV28; cdr3_aa: ASSVPTGGSQPQH
clone_size: .; j_call: TRBJ2-1; v_call: TRBV7-3; cdr3_aa: ASSLGQSREQF
clone_size: .; j_call: TRBJ1-6; v_call: TRBV14; cdr3_aa: ASSPAGGSYNSPLH
clone_size: .; j_call: TRBJ2-1; v_call: TRBV10-3; cdr3_aa: AISVVAGVNEQF
clone_size: .; j_call: TRBJ2-3; v_call: TRBV29-1; cdr3_aa: SVDDGSDTQY
clone_size: .; j_call: TRBJ2-7; v_call: TRBV6-6; cdr3_aa: ASSYLSSGSYEQY
clone_size: .; j_call: TRBJ2-1; v_call: TRBV6-5; cdr3_aa: ASSYSLTGRNEQF
clone_size: .; j_call: TRBJ1-1; v_call: TRBV20-1; cdr3_aa: SAGRVDTEAF